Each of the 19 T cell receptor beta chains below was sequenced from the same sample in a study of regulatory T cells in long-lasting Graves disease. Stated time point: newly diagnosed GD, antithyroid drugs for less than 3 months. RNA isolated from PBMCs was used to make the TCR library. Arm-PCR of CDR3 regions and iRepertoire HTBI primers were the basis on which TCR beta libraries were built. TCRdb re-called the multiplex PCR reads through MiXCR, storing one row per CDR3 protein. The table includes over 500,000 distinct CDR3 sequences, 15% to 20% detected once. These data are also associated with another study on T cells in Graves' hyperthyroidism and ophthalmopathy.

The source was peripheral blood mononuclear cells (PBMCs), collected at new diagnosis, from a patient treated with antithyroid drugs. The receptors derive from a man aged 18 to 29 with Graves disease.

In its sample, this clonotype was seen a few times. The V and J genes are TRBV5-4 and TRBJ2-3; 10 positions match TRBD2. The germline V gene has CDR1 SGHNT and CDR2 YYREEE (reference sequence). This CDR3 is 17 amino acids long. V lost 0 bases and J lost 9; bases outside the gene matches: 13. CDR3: CASSLAGVSLAGETQYF. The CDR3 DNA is TGTGCCAGCAGCTTGGCGGGAGTGAGCCTAGCGGGAGAAACGCAGTATTTT.

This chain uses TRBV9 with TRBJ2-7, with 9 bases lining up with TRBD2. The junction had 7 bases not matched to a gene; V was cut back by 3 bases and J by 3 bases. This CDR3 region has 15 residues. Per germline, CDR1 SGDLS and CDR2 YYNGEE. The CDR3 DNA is TGTGCCAGCAGCGCCCCGGGTAGCGGGAGCTACGAGCAGTACTTC. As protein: CASSAPGSGSYEQYF.

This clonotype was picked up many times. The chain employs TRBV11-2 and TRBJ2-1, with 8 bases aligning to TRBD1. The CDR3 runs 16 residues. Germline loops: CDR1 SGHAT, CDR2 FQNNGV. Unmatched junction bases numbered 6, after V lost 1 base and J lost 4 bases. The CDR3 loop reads CASSLARDRLYNEQFF. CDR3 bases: TGTGCCAGCAGCTTAGCCCGGGACAGGCTTTACAATGAGCAGTTCTTC.

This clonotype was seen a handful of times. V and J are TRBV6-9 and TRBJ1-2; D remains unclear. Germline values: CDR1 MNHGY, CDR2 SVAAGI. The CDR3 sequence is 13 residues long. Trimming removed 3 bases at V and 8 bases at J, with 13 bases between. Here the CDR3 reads CASSYPGRRGYTF. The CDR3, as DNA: TGTGCCAGCAGTTACCCAGGACGGCGGGGCTACACCTTC.

For the CDR3, the DNA is TGTGCCAGCAGCCTTGCCATGTGGGAAAAACTGTTTTTT. Translation: CASSLAMWEKLFF. The chain employs TRBV7-2 and TRBJ1-4; D is unresolved. V was trimmed by 5 bases and J by 8 bases, leaving 12 bases between them. The CDR3 is 13 residues long. The germline gives CDR1 SGHTA, CDR2 FQGNSA.

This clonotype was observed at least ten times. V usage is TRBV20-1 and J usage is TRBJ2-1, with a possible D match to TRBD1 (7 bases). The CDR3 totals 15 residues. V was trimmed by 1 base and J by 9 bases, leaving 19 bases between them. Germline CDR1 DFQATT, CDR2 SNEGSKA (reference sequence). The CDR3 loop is CSARGEAGGRVEQFF. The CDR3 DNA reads TGCAGTGCTAGAGGGGAGGCAGGGGGTCGGGTTGAGCAGTTCTTC.

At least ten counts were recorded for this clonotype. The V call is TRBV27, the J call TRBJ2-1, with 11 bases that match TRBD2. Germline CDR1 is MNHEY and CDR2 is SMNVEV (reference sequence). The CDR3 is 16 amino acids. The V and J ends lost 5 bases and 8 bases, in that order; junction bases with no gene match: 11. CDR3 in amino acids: CASSPGLAGILDEQFF. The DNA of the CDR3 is TGTGCCAGCAGTCCCGGACTAGCGGGTATTTTAGATGAGCAGTTCTTC.

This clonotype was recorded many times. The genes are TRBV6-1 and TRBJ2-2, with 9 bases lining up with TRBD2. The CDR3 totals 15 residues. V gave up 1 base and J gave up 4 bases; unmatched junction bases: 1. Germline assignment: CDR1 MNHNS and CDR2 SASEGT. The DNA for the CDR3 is TGTGCCAGCAGTGAAGGCGGGAGGGCCACCGGGGAGCTGTTTTTT. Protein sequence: CASSEGGRATGELFF.

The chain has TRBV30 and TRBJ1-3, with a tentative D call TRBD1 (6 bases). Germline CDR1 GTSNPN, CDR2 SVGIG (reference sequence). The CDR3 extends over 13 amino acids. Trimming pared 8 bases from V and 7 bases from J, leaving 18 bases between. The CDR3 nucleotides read TGTGCCCGAGATGGGGGGCTTGCGAACACCATATATTTT. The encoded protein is CARDGGLANTIYF. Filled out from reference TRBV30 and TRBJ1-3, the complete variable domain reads SQTIHQWPATLVQPVGSPLSLECTVEGTSNPNLYWYRQAAGRGLQLLFYSVGIGQISSEVPQNLSASRPQDRQFILSSKKLLLSDSGFYLCARDGGLANTIYFGEGSWLTVV.

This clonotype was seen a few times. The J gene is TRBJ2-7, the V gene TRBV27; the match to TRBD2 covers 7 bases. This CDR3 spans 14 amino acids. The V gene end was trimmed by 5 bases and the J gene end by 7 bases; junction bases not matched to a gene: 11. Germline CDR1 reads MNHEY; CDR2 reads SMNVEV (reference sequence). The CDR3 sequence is CASSLQGAAGEQYF. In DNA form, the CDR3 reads TGTGCCAGCAGTCTCCAAGGGGCAGCGGGGGAGCAGTACTTC.

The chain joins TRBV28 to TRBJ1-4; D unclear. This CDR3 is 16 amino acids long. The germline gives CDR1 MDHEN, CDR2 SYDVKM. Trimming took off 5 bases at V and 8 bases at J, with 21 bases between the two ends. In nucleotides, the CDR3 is TGTGCCAGCAGTCCGGGTTTATCGGCCTGGGAGGAAAAACTGTTTTTT. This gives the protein CASSPGLSAWEEKLFF.

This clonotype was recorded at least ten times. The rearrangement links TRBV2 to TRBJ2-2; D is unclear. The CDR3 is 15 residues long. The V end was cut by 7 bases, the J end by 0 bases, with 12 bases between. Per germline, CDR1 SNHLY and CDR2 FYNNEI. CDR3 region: CASNPAGPNTGELFF. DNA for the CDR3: TGTGCCAGCAATCCGGCAGGACCGAACACCGGGGAGCTGTTTTTT.

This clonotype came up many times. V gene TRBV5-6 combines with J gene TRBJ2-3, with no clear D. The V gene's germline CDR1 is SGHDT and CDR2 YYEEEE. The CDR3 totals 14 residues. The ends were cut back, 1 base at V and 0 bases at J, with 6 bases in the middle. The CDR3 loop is CASSLYGSTDTQYF. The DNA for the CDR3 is TGTGCCAGCAGCTTGTATGGGAGCACAGATACGCAGTATTTT.

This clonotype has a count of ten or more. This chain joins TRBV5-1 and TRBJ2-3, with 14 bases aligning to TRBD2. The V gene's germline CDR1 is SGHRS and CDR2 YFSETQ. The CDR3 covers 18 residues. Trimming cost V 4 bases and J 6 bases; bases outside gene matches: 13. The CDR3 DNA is TGCGCCAGCAGCATAAGACTAGCGGGAGGGCCAGGAACGGATACGCAGTATTTT. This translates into CASSIRLAGGPGTDTQYF.

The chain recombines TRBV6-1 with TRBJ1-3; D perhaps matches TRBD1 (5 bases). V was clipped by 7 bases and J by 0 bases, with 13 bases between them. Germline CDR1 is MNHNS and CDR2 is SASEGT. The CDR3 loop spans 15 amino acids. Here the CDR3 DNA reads TGTGCCAGCAATCAGCGACAGCTCTCTGGAAACACCATATATTTT. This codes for CASNQRQLSGNTIYF.

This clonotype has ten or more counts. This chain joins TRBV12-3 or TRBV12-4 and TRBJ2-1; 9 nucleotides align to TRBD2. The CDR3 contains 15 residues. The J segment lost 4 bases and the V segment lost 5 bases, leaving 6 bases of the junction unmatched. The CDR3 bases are TGTGCCAGCAGTACCGGGACTAGCTTGTACAATGAGCAGTTCTTC. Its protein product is CASSTGTSLYNEQFF.

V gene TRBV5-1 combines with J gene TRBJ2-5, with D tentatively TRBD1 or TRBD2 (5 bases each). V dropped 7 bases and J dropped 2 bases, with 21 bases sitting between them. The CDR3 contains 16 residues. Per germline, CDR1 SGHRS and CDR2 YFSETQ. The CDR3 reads CASESGGSALQETQYF. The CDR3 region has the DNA TGCGCCAGCGAGAGTGGGGGTAGCGCGCTACAAGAGACCCAGTACTTC.

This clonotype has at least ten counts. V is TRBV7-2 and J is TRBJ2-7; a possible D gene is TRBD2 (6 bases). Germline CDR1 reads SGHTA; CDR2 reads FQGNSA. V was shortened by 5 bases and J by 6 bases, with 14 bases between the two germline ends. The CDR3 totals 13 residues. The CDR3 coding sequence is TGTGCCAGCAGCCCGGGACTTGTGCTCGAGCAGTACTTC. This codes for CASSPGLVLEQYF.

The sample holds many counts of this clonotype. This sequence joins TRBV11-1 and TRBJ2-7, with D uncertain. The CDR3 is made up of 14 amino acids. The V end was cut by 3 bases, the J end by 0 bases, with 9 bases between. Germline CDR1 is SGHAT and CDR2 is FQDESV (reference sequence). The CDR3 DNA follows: TGTGCCAGCAGCTTTCCCGGGCACTCCTACGAGCAGTACTTC. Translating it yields CASSFPGHSYEQYF.